These T cell receptor beta chains were read from a single sample in a study of cytomegalovirus exposure and HLA in healthy donors. Sequencing used immunoSEQ multiplex PCR; TCRdb keeps in-frame clones, though not all of them. The sample includes around 350,000 clones, roughly 88% seen only once; the top ten take 0.8% to 0.85%. The source material was PBMCs. Source of these receptors: a woman between 18 and 29 years old in good health and CMV-seronegative. CDR3s include the opening cysteine and the closing phenylalanine or tryptophan. Fields, in order: V gene, clone size, J gene, D gene, CDR3 DNA, CDR3 protein. D genes are given only for firm matches. Where a row states a size, it is once, few, many or the class of an expanded clone; other rows omit it.

V gene: TRBV2
clone size: .
J gene: TRBJ1-5
D gene: .
CDR3 DNA: TGTGCCAGCAGCGGGGGGCGGTATCAGCCCCAGCATTTT
CDR3 protein: CASSGGRYQPQHF

V gene: TRBV19
clone size: .
J gene: TRBJ2-1
D gene: TRBD1
CDR3 DNA: TGTGCCAGTAGTTTGATACCGGGACAGGGGACCAATGAGCAGTTCTTC
CDR3 protein: CASSLIPGQGTNEQFF

V gene: TRBV5-3
clone size: .
J gene: TRBJ2-4
D gene: .
CDR3 DNA: TGTGCCAGAAGCTTGGTTTGGACAGTTTTAGCCAAAAACATTCAGTACTTC
CDR3 protein: CARSLVWTVLAKNIQYF

V gene: TRBV27
clone size: few
J gene: TRBJ2-7
D gene: .
CDR3 DNA: TGTGCCAGCAGAATAGCGGTCTCCTACGAGCAGTACTTC
CDR3 protein: CASRIAVSYEQYF

V gene: TRBV9
clone size: .
J gene: TRBJ1-4
D gene: .
CDR3 DNA: TGTGCCAGCAGCGGGGGCCTTTTTGGGAACGAAAAACTGTTTTTT
CDR3 protein: CASSGGLFGNEKLFF

V gene: TRBV30
clone size: .
J gene: TRBJ2-7
D gene: TRBD2
CDR3 DNA: TGTGCCTGGAGGGGCACGAGCGGGATTTCCTACGAGCAGTACTTC
CDR3 protein: CAWRGTSGISYEQYF

V gene: TRBV5-4
clone size: .
J gene: TRBJ1-1
D gene: TRBD1
CDR3 DNA: TGTGCCAGCAGCCAGGGGGAGTACCAAGCTTTCTTT
CDR3 protein: CASSQGEYQAFF

V gene: TRBV6-4
clone size: .
J gene: TRBJ2-3
D gene: TRBD1
CDR3 DNA: TGTGCCAGCAGTCTGACAGGGAGCACAGATACGCAGTATTTT
CDR3 protein: CASSLTGSTDTQYF

V gene: TRBV28
clone size: .
J gene: TRBJ1-3
D gene: .
CDR3 DNA: TGTGCCAGCATCCCCCACGGGGGAACTGGAAACACCATATATTTT
CDR3 protein: CASIPHGGTGNTIYF

V gene: TRBV27
clone size: .
J gene: TRBJ2-7
D gene: .
CDR3 DNA: TGTGCCAGCAGCACTTTACCCACCGGGGGCTACGAGCAGTACTTC
CDR3 protein: CASSTLPTGGYEQYF

V gene: TRBV6-1
clone size: .
J gene: TRBJ2-1
D gene: TRBD2
CDR3 DNA: TGTGCCAGCAGTGATTTAGGGGCTAGCGGGACTCTTCGCGAGCAGTTCTTC
CDR3 protein: CASSDLGASGTLREQFF

V gene: TRBV18
clone size: once
J gene: TRBJ2-3
D gene: .
CDR3 DNA: TGTGCCAGCTCACCACCGGTAAGGGGTATGGAAGATACGCAGTATTTT
CDR3 protein: CASSPPVRGMEDTQYF

V gene: TRBV27
clone size: .
J gene: TRBJ2-2
D gene: TRBD2
CDR3 DNA: TGTGCCAGCAGTAAACTACCGGGACTAGCGGGAGGGCCCACCGGGGAGCTGTTTTTT
CDR3 protein: CASSKLPGLAGGPTGELFF

V gene: TRBV6-5
clone size: .
J gene: TRBJ2-7
D gene: .
CDR3 DNA: TGTGCCAGCAGTTCCTGGGTAACGGGGAGCTCCTACGAGCAGTACTTC
CDR3 protein: CASSSWVTGSSYEQYF

V gene: TRBV9
clone size: once
J gene: TRBJ2-7
D gene: TRBD1
CDR3 DNA: TGTGCCAGCAGCGTGTCTGGGGACAGCCCCTACGAGCAGTACTTC
CDR3 protein: CASSVSGDSPYEQYF

V gene: TRBV15
clone size: .
J gene: TRBJ2-7
D gene: TRBD2
CDR3 DNA: TGTGCCACCAGCACAAGGACTGGGAATATAGCGGGAGCATCCTACGAGCAGTACTTC
CDR3 protein: CATSTRTGNIAGASYEQYF